The clone carrying this T cell receptor beta chain was observed a single time. TCRdb's table, derived via immunoSEQ multiplex PCR, lists solely in-frame clones and lacks some. The table includes about 350,000 clones, around 90% detected once. The sample originates from a study of Ad26.COV2.S vaccination and SARS-CoV-2 variants. The CDR3 covers 18 residues. The trim removed 5 bases at V and 5 bases at J, leaving 18 bases unmatched. Germline values: CDR1 SGHTA, CDR2 FQGNSA. Noted treatment: 19 received Ad26.COV2.S at low or high dose, single or two shots; 5 received placebo; per-sample allocation not given. Sampling occurred on day 63 after the first vaccine or placebo injection. Donor was an adult aged 18-55 years in Boston. The vaccine antigen was prefusion-stabilized Wuhan SARS-CoV-2 spike.

This receptor was identified in a person aged 18 to 59 who received the Ad26.COV2.S COVID-19 vaccine or a placebo. The chain has TRBV7-2 and TRBJ2-3, with 8 bases identical to TRBD2. The sequencing used peripheral blood, collected in a trial of Ad26.COV2.S vaccine versus placebo. The DNA for the CDR3 is TGTGCCAGCAGCCCTCCCCCCACCGGGACTAGGGGCGGAGATACGCAGTATTTT. Translation: CASSPPPTGTRGGDTQYF. The full variable domain, rest sourced from reference TRBV7-2 and TRBJ2-3, is GAGVSQSPSNKVTEKGKDVELRCDPISGHTALYWYRQSLGQGLEFLIYFQGNSAPDKSGLPSDRFSAERTGGSVSTLTIQRTQQEDSAVYLCASSPPPTGTRGGDTQYFGPGTRLTVL.